This T cell receptor beta chain was sequenced for a study of blood T cell dynamics during melanoma immunotherapy. On the study more broadly: Standard first-line treatment here was pembrolizumab or nivolumab plus ipilimumab in metastatic melanoma.

The germline V gene has CDR1 MGHRA and CDR2 YSYEKL. Between the trimmed V and J ends, which lost 4 bases and 4 bases, there was a span of 18 bases. The CDR3 totals 16 residues. In regard to this clone: The antigen is undetermined.

General study findings and limits: At W3, later disease-control patients showed bifurcated PBMC repertoire changes, unlike progressors.

Time point in this sample: pre-treatment baseline. Sampling occurred pretreatment (T0) and at week 3 (W3), after cycle one of checkpoint blockade. DNA loading was fixed at 350 to 450 ng for all bulk PBMC samples. The repertoire was sequenced with immunoSEQ multiplex PCR; TCRdb's copy has only in-frame clones and lacks some. The table includes under 15,000 clones, around 83% detected once. This sequence originates from a human donor with melanoma. The chain combines TRBV4-1 with TRBJ2-3; a weak D match, TRBD2 (6 bases). Sequences were derived from blood, sampled from a patient treated with checkpoint blockade. The DNA of the CDR3 is TGCGCCAGCAGCCGCCTCGACTACCCGGGGGCAGATACGCAGTATTTT. Translated, it gives CASSRLDYPGADTQYF.